The 26 T cell receptor beta chains presented below share a single source sample, sequenced in a study of regulatory T cells in long-lasting Graves disease. With iRepertoire HTBI primers and Arm-PCR of CDR3 regions, TCR beta libraries were built. One entry per CDR3 protein, called by TCRdb with MiXCR from the multiplex PCR reads. This sample has 200,000 to 250,000 distinct CDR3 sequences, with 20% found just once. The time point: newly diagnosed GD, antithyroid drugs for less than 3 months. The TCR library was made from RNA that had been extracted from PBMCs in TRIzol. This specimen consisted of peripheral blood mononuclear cells (PBMCs), obtained at new diagnosis, from a patient treated with antithyroid drugs. The receptors shown here come from a female donor with Graves disease.

This clonotype was counted ten times or more. As DNA, the CDR3 is TGTGCCAGCAGTTTTGGTTGGGAGAAACGCACAGATACGCAGTATTTT. This sequence encodes CASSFGWEKRTDTQYF. The chain has TRBV12-3 or TRBV12-4 and TRBJ2-3; TRBD2 is a possible D gene (5 bases). With 3 bases removed from V and 1 base from J, the gap between germline ends came to 14 bases. This CDR3 comprises 16 residues.

This clonotype occurred a few times. The chain employs TRBV6-2 or TRBV6-3 and TRBJ2-5; 10 positions agree with TRBD2. This CDR3 is built from 14 residues. Germline-derived CDR1 and CDR2 are MNHEY and SVGEGT. Germline trimming cut 4 bases from V and 3 bases from J; bases unmatched to any gene: 2. The CDR3 sequence: CASSWTSGEETQYF. CDR3 coding DNA: TGTGCCAGCAGTTGGACTAGCGGAGAAGAGACCCAGTACTTC.

In this sample, this clonotype turned up many times. The chain combines TRBV6-2 or TRBV6-3 with TRBJ2-3, with 9 bases lining up with TRBD2. This CDR3 is 16 amino acids long. The germline V gene has CDR1 MNHEY and CDR2 SVGEGT. V trimming: 6 bases; J trimming: 4 bases; junction bases outside the gene matches: 11. The CDR3 nucleotides are TGTGCCAGCAGACATCTAGCGGGATCACTGGCAGATACGCAGTATTTT. This gives the protein CASRHLAGSLADTQYF.

The table lists this clonotype with many counts. The chain has TRBV18 and TRBJ2-7; D possibly matches TRBD1 or TRBD2 (5 bases each). CDR1 is KGHSH and CDR2 is LQKENI in the germline V gene. The V end was cut by 2 bases, the J end by 3 bases, with 14 bases between. The CDR3 totals 15 residues. CDR3 sequence reads: CASSPGGRTNYEQYF. DNA of the CDR3: TGTGCCAGCTCACCAGGGGGACGCACCAACTACGAGCAGTACTTC.

This clonotype was detected many times. The J gene is TRBJ1-6, the V gene TRBV28; D is possibly TRBD1 (5 bases). CDR3 size: 16 residues. CDR1 is MDHEN, CDR2 SYDVKM, per germline. Deletions cut 3 bases from V and 10 bases from J, with 19 bases between. CDR3 region: CASSFFSRGGGSPLHF. The CDR3, as DNA: TGTGCCAGCAGTTTTTTTTCTCGGGGCGGCGGGTCACCCCTCCACTTT.

In its sample, this clonotype was seen a few times. The V gene is TRBV19, the J gene TRBJ1-2; D is perhaps TRBD1 (6 bases). Germline CDR1 is LNHDA and CDR2 is SQIVND (reference sequence). V was trimmed by 7 bases and J by 3 bases, leaving 21 bases between them. The CDR3 runs 16 residues. CDR3 amino acids: CASIPPWAGAYYGYTF. DNA for the CDR3: TGTGCCAGTATTCCCCCGTGGGCAGGGGCCTACTATGGCTACACCTTC.

This clonotype was seen ten or more times. V gene TRBV7-3 combines with J gene TRBJ2-1; 11 bases fit TRBD2. With V trimmed by 1 base and J by 9 bases, 2 bases remained unmatched. Germline V gene data show CDR1 as SGHTA and CDR2 as FQGTGA. The CDR3 covers 14 residues. The CDR3 coding sequence is TGTGCCAGCAGCTTAAAGGGGACTAGCGGTGAGCAGTTCTTC. It encodes CASSLKGTSGEQFF.

Many counts were recorded for this clonotype. V usage is TRBV18 and J usage is TRBJ2-1; D is uncertain. This CDR3 has 11 amino acids. CDR1 and CDR2 (germline): KGHSH, LQKENI. The V and J ends lost 8 bases and 4 bases respectively, with 6 bases between them. DNA of the CDR3: TGTGCCAGCAAGGATTACAATGAGCAGTTCTTC. This translates into CASKDYNEQFF.

This clonotype appeared many times. The rearrangement links TRBV3-1 to TRBJ1-6, with 11 bases lining up with TRBD1. The CDR3 extends over 15 amino acids. Germline V gives CDR1 LGHDT, CDR2 YNNKEL (reference sequence). V gave up 3 bases and J gave up 8 bases; unmatched junction bases: 3. The DNA of the CDR3 is TGTGCCAGCAGCCACGGGGACAGGGGGTATTCACCCCTCCACTTT. This translates into CASSHGDRGYSPLHF.

This clonotype was seen a handful of times. This chain links TRBV6-5 with TRBJ2-7; no definite D call. V lost 2 bases and J lost 3, with 8 bases in between. CDR3 length equals 13 residues. Germline CDR1 and CDR2: MNHEY and SVGAGI. Here the CDR3 reads CASSYQEGYEQYF. The CDR3 DNA reads TGTGCCAGCAGTTACCAGGAAGGCTACGAGCAGTACTTC.

The V and J genes are TRBV7-6 and TRBJ2-1, with 13 bases that match TRBD2. The germline V gene encodes CDR1 SGHVS and CDR2 FNYEAQ. V dropped 7 bases and J dropped 0; count of bases not matched to a gene: 15. CDR3 length: 20 residues. The CDR3 region has the DNA TGTGCCAGCACCCCCCTAGGGGTACTAGCGGGGGGGCGCTCCTACAATGAGCAGTTCTTC. Its protein is CASTPLGVLAGGRSYNEQFF.

In this sample, this clonotype turned up a few times. The V call is TRBV30, the J call TRBJ2-3; D is uncertain. The CDR3 length is 13 residues. CDR1 is GTSNPN and CDR2 is SVGIG in the germline V gene (reference sequence). V was pared by 5 bases and J by 3 bases, with 12 bases between. This CDR3 is CAWGRSGTDTQYF. For the CDR3, the DNA is TGTGCCTGGGGACGGAGTGGGACAGATACGCAGTATTTT.

Comment on this clonotype: A read error is likely here: a far larger clone is one base away. The CDR3 loop reads CSARGGTSGSSYEQFF. CDR3 DNA sequence: TGCAGTGCTAGAGGGGGGACTAGCGGGAGCTCCTACGAGCAGTTCTTC. The V gene is TRBV20-1, the J gene TRBJ2-1, with 14 bases that match TRBD2. Losses at the gene ends were 1 base for V and 10 bases for J; bases not matched to a gene: 9. Germline V lookup: CDR1 DFQATT, CDR2 SNEGSKA (reference sequence). The CDR3 covers 16 residues.

The gene calls are TRBV10-1 and TRBJ2-1; TRBD2 matches 14 bases. Trimming cost V 7 bases and J 15 bases; bases outside gene matches: 11. The germline CDR1 and CDR2 sequences are WNHNN and SYGVQD (reference sequence). The CDR3 is made up of 14 amino acids. CDR3 sequence: CASTSGTSGSSRFF. The CDR3 DNA follows: TGCGCCAGCACCTCCGGGACTAGCGGGAGTAGTCGGTTCTTC.

Remarks on this clonotype: This may stem from a read error, because a much larger clone lies one nucleotide away. The rearrangement uses TRBV7-2 and TRBJ1-1; the match to TRBD1 covers 7 bases. Germline CDR1 reads SGHTA; CDR2 reads FQGNSA. The length of the CDR3 is 15 residues. CDR3 DNA: TGTGCCAGCAGCCCCTCTGGGAGGGGGCTAGGGAGAGCTTCCTTT. Protein: CASSPSGRGLGRASF.

This clonotype is medium-sized within its sample. V gene TRBV28 combines with J gene TRBJ2-1, with 7 nucleotides matching TRBD1. CDR3 size: 15 residues. With V trimmed by 5 bases and J by 3 bases, 7 bases remained unmatched. Per germline, CDR1 MDHEN and CDR2 SYDVKM. The CDR3 sequence: CASSGPGTVYNEQFF. In nucleotides, the CDR3 is TGTGCCAGCAGTGGACCCGGGACAGTCTACAATGAGCAGTTCTTC.

This clonotype was recorded a few times. This chain uses TRBV19 with TRBJ2-3, with D unresolved. Germline assignment: CDR1 LNHDA and CDR2 SQIVND (reference sequence). The V end lost 8 bases, the J end lost 1 base, and 4 bases lay between the germline ends. CDR3 size: 11 residues. The CDR3 DNA sequence: TGTGCCAGTCAGGGCACAGATACGCAGTATTTT. The encoded protein is CASQGTDTQYF.

This clonotype was observed many times. This chain links TRBV6-1 with TRBJ2-3; D possibly matches TRBD1 or TRBD2 (5 bases each). V shed 4 bases and J shed 3 bases, with 14 bases lying between them. The CDR3 length is 15 residues. In germline, CDR1 is MNHNS, CDR2 SASEGT. CDR3 nucleotide sequence: TGTGCCAGCAGTGCACGGGACGGTCGTACAGATACGCAGTATTTT. Translated: CASSARDGRTDTQYF.

This clonotype was seen at least ten times. Here the CDR3 DNA reads TGTGCCAGCTCCGGCTACTACACTGAAGCTTTCTTT. It codes for CASSGYYTEAFF. V and J are TRBV7-9 and TRBJ1-1, with no clear D. V lost 8 bases and J 3 bases, leaving 10 bases between the germline ends. This CDR3 contains 12 residues. CDR1 and CDR2 from the germline V gene are SEHNR and FQNEAQ (reference sequence).

Comments on this clonotype: A much larger clone is a single base away; this may be a read error. The rearrangement uses TRBV20-1 and TRBJ2-1; tentatively, D is TRBD2 (6 bases). This CDR3 spans 11 amino acids. Germline CDR1 is DFQATT and CDR2 is SNEGSKA (reference sequence). Trimming pared 7 bases from V and 13 bases from J, leaving 17 bases between. CDR3 nucleotide sequence: TGCAGTGTCTCGACGGGAGAGACCCAGTTCTTC. Its translation: CSVSTGETQFF.

In regard to this clonotype: A read error is possible here, since a much larger clone lies one base away. Here the CDR3 omits its conserved ending phenylalanine or tryptophan, so a read error is the likely source. The chain has TRBV15 and TRBJ1-1; D is unclear. Germline V CDR1 and CDR2: LNHNV, YYDKDF (reference sequence). CDR3 length equals 15 residues. V was cut by 4 bases and J by 6 bases, with 18 bases left in between. CDR3 region: CATSTQQLLAAEAFI. In DNA, the CDR3 is TGTGCCACCAGCACGCAACAGCTCTTGGCCGCTGAAGCTTTCATT.

Ten or more counts support this clonotype. This chain links TRBV28 with TRBJ2-7, with D uncertain. CDR1 is MDHEN and CDR2 is SYDVKM in the germline V gene. The CDR3 is 12 amino acids. V lost 8 bases and J lost 0, with 8 bases in between. CDR3 sequence: CASGPFSYEQYF. CDR3 in DNA: TGTGCCAGCGGCCCGTTCTCCTACGAGCAGTACTTC.

V and J are TRBV6-1 and TRBJ2-3; 12 positions match TRBD1. The CDR3 spans 15 residues. The V gene end was trimmed by 5 bases and the J gene end by 4 bases; junction bases not matched to a gene: 4. Germline assignment: CDR1 MNHNS and CDR2 SASEGT. CDR3 nucleotides: TGTGCCAGCAGTCCGGGACAGGGGGCATCAGATACGCAGTATTTT. Translated, it gives CASSPGQGASDTQYF.

In regard to this clonotype: At one boundary the junction diverges from the germline segment, which might be a read error. V usage is TRBV6-2 or TRBV6-3 and J usage is TRBJ1-1; tentatively, D is TRBD1 (5 bases). In germline, CDR1 is MNHEY, CDR2 SVGEGT. CDR3 length: 14 residues. The CDR3 spells CASRLQGRNTETFF. The DNA for the CDR3 is TGTGCCAGCAGGCTCCAGGGTAGGAACACTGAAACTTTCTTT.

This clonotype was counted many times. The V gene is TRBV5-1, the J gene TRBJ2-3; D perhaps matches TRBD1 (5 bases). V was cut by 0 bases and J by 0 bases, with 11 bases left in between. CDR1 and CDR2 from the germline V gene are SGHRS and YFSETQ. CDR3 length: 16 amino acids. Here the CDR3 DNA reads TGCGCCAGCAGCTTGGGAACTCGACAGAGCACAGATACGCAGTATTTT. Translating it yields CASSLGTRQSTDTQYF.

This clonotype has a count of ten or more. This sequence joins TRBV11-2 and TRBJ1-2; 8 bases line up with TRBD1. After removal of 8 bases from V and 7 bases from J, the junction contained 12 bases not matched to a gene. This CDR3 comprises 14 residues. The germline V gene encodes CDR1 SGHAT and CDR2 FQNNGV. CDR3 protein: CASGLQGAHGGYTF. As DNA, the CDR3 is TGTGCCAGCGGTCTCCAGGGGGCGCACGGTGGCTACACCTTC.